The clone carrying this T cell receptor (beta chain) has just one count. Its antigen is as yet unknown. These data come from a study of shared clonotypes between healthy human individuals. Study-wide results and caveats: What naive subsets generally showed was a larger estimated richness than memory subsets showed. Naive CD4 clonotype sharing across a few donors was 4.5% to 6%. Blood was the sole source, and tissue repertoires probably differ.

The table came from immunoSEQ multiplex PCR; TCRdb's copy has only in-frame clones and leaves some out. Of approximately 1,500,000 clones in the sample, more than 95% were seen once. Germline loops: CDR1 KGHSH, CDR2 LQKENI. V was pared by 8 bases and J by 0 bases, with 17 bases between. The CDR3 has 15 amino acids. The chain links TRBV18 to TRBJ2-7; D possibly uses TRBD1 or TRBD2 (5 bases each). The receptor comes from a man aged 30-40 years in good health. Sequencing input: naive CD4+ T cells sorted from blood. Documented subset: CD45RA+ positively selected. The chain's CDR3 is CASGLGAGRSYEQYF. The CDR3 DNA reads TGTGCCAGCGGCCTCGGGGCAGGACGCTCCTACGAGCAGTACTTC.